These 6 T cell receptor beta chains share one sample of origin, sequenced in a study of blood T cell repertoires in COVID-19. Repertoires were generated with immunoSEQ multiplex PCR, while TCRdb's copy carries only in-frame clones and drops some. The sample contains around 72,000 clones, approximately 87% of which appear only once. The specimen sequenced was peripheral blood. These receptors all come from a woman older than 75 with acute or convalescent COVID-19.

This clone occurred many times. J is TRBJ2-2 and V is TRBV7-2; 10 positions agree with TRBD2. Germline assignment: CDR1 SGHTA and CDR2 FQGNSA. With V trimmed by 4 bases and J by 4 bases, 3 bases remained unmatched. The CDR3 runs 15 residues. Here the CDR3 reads CASSSRTSGTGELFF. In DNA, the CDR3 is TGTGCCAGCAGCTCTCGGACTAGCGGCACCGGGGAGCTGTTTTTT.

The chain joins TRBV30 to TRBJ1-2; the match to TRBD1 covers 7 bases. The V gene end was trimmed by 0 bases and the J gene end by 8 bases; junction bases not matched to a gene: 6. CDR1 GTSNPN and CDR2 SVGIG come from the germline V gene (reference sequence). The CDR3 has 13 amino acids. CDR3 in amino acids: CAWSVRQGNGYTF. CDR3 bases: TGTGCCTGGAGTGTTCGACAGGGAAACGGCTACACCTTC.

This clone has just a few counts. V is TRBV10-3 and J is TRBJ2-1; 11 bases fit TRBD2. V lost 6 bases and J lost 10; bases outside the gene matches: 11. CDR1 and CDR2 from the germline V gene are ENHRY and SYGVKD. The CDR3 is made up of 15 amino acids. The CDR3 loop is CAIRSGTSGLEEQFF. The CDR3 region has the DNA TGTGCCATCAGATCCGGGACTAGCGGTCTGGAGGAGCAGTTCTTC.

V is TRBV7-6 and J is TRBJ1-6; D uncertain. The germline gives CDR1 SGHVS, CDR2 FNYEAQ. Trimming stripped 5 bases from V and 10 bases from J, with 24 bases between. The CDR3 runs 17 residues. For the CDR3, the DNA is TGTGCCAGCAGCCCTAGAGGTCATGAGATTCCGAACTCACCCCTCCACTTT. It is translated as CASSPRGHEIPNSPLHF.

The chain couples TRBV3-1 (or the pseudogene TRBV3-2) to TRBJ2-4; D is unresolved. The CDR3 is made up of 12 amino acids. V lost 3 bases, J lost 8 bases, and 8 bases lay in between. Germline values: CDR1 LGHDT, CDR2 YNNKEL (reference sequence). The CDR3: CASSQSSDIQYF. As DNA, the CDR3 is TGTGCCAGCAGCCAGAGTTCCGACATTCAGTACTTC.

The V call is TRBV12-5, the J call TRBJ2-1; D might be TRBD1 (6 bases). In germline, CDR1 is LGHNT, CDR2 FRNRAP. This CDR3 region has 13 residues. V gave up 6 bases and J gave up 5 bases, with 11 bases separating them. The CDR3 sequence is CASGVDRNNEQFF. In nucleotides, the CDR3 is TGTGCTAGTGGGGTGGACAGAAACAATGAGCAGTTCTTC.